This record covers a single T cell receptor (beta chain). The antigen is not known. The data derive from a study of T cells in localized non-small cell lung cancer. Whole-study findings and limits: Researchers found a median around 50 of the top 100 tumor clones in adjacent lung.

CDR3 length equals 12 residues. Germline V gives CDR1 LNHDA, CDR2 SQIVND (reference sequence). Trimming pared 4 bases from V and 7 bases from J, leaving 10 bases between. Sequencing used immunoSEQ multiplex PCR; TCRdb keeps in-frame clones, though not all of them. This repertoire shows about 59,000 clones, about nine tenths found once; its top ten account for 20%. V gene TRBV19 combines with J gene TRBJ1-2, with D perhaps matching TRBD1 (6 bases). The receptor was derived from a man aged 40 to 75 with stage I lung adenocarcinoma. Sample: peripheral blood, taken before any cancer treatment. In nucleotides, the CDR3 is TGTGCCAGTAGTACCAGACAGGCTGGCTACACCTTC. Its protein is CASSTRQAGYTF.